This is a list of T cell receptor beta chains from one sample in a study of blood T cells in healthy people across ages. TCRdb itself ran the 5' RACE reads through MiXCR, one entry per CDR3 protein. Of roughly 1,700,000 distinct CDR3 sequences listed, approximately 28% are singletons. What was sequenced was blood. Source of these receptors: a woman aged 30 to 39 in good health. CDR3s include the opening cysteine and the closing phenylalanine or tryptophan. A D gene is named only where the DNA matches it firmly. Only part of the rows carry a size: once, few, many, or a class if the clone is expanded.

>TRBJ2-1|.|TRBV7-6|TRBD1
TGTGCCAGCAGCCCCCCCTCGGGACAGAAGGGAGAGACCCAGTTCTTC
CASSPPSGQKGETQFF
>TRBJ2-4|few|TRBV18|.
TGTGCCAGCACCGAGGGGGGATTGCGAGCCAAAAACATTCAGTACTTC
CASTEGGLRAKNIQYF
>TRBJ2-1|few|TRBV7-8|.
TGTGCCAGCAGCTTATACCAGGAGCAGTTCTTC
CASSLYQEQFF
>TRBJ2-3|many|TRBV7-2|.
TGTGCCAGCGGAGGTTCAGGTCCTGGTACGCAGTATTTT
CASGGSGPGTQYF
>TRBJ2-6|.|TRBV11-2|.
TGTGCCAGCAGCTTAGTAGGGGGTTTGCGGGGGCAGAGCTCTGGGGCCAACGTCCTGACTTTC
CASSLVGGLRGQSSGANVLTF
>TRBJ1-2|.|TRBV5-1|TRBD1
TGCGCCAGCAGCCTGCCGGGACAGGGGGCGTTGGATGGCTACACCTTC
CASSLPGQGALDGYTF
>TRBJ2-2|few|TRBV7-2|.
TGTGCCAGCAGCCGAGGGGGGGCCAGCGGGGAGCTGTTTTTT
CASSRGGASGELFF
>TRBJ1-1|.|TRBV12-3/TRBV12-4|.
TGTGCCAGCAGTCCCCTAGGCCCCCTTGAAGCTTTCTTT
CASSPLGPLEAFF
>TRBJ2-3|.|TRBV12-3/TRBV12-4|.
TGTGCCAGCATGTTAGGGGCCCCTACAGATACGCAGTATTTT
CASMLGAPTDTQYF
>TRBJ2-3|few|TRBV7-2|TRBD2
TGTGCCAGCAGCTTAGTGGCTGGCAGCGGGATCACAGATACGCAGTATTTT
CASSLVAGSGITDTQYF
>TRBJ2-7|many|TRBV7-8|TRBD1
TGTGCCAGCAGCTACTTTAGAACAGGGGCTCACGAGCAGTACTTC
CASSYFRTGAHEQYF
>TRBJ1-1|.|TRBV6-9|TRBD1
TGTGCCAGCAGTTGGGGGGGACAGGGAGAGAACACTGAAGCTTTCTTT
CASSWGGQGENTEAFF
>TRBJ2-3|.|TRBV15|.
TGTGCCACCAGCAGAGATGGTGGCTTCGGATTCTTCACAGATACGCAGTATTTT
CATSRDGGFGFFTDTQYF
>TRBJ1-2|few|TRBV7-2|TRBD1
TGTGCCAGCAGCTTATATGGGGCCGGGACAGGGGCCGGCTACACCTTC
CASSLYGAGTGAGYTF
>TRBJ1-1|few|TRBV7-9|.
TGTGCCAGCAGCTTCGATGAGAGCACTGAAGCTTTCTTT
CASSFDESTEAFF
>TRBJ2-2|.|TRBV2|.
TGTGCCAGCAATGAGTGGCGGGGTGGTAACACCGGGGAGCTGTTTTTT
CASNEWRGGNTGELFF
>TRBJ2-7|few|TRBV6-5|.
TGTGCCAGCAGAAAGGAGTCCTGCTACGAGCAGTACTTC
CASRKESCYEQYF
>TRBJ2-5|few|TRBV28|.
TGTGCCAGCAGTGGACTGGACGTACCCCAAGAGACCCAGTACTTC
CASSGLDVPQETQYF
>TRBJ2-3|few|TRBV4-1|.
TGCGCCAGCAGCCAAGTTGGGACTGTGGATACGCAGTATTTT
CASSQVGTVDTQYF
>TRBJ2-7|many|TRBV5-1|TRBD1
TGCGCCAGCAGCGCATCCCCCGGGACAGGGGGCGAGCAGTACTTC
CASSASPGTGGEQYF
>TRBJ1-6|few|TRBV9|.
TGTGCCAGCAGCGGTGACAGTATGGGTTCACCCCTCCACTTT
CASSGDSMGSPLHF
>TRBJ1-5|.|TRBV14|TRBD1
TGTACCAGCCGGCTCGACAGGGACAATCAGCCCCAGCATTTT
CTSRLDRDNQPQHF
>TRBJ2-3|.|TRBV6-5|TRBD1
TGTGCCAGCAGTTACGGTCGACAGGGGGCCGGAGATACGCAGTATTTT
CASSYGRQGAGDTQYF
>TRBJ2-1|few|TRBV12-3/TRBV12-4|TRBD2
TGTGCCAGTTTGACCGGGACTAGCGTCAATGAGCAGTTCTTC
CASLTGTSVNEQFF
>TRBJ2-5|many|TRBV18|.
TGTGCCAGCTCACCAATTGAGCAAGAGACCCAGTACTTC
CASSPIEQETQYF
>TRBJ2-5|.|TRBV20-1|.
TGCAGTGCTAGACACGGTCTAGAAGAGACCCAGTACTTC
CSARHGLEETQYF
>TRBJ1-1|.|TRBV15|TRBD1
TGTGCCACCAGCAGAGGACAGGGGCTAACTGAAGCTTTCTTT
CATSRGQGLTEAFF
>TRBJ1-2|once|TRBV7-2|.
TGTGCCAGCAGTCCAACACCGGGAGTGGGTGGCTACACCTTC
CASSPTPGVGGYTF
>TRBJ1-1|few|TRBV5-1|.
TGCGCCAGCGTCCTGGAGGGGTACACTGAAGCTTTCTTT
CASVLEGYTEAFF
>TRBJ2-7|.|TRBV6-2/TRBV6-3|.
TGTGCCAGCAGTTATCGACGGGGACTCTACGAGCAGTACTTC
CASSYRRGLYEQYF
>TRBJ1-2|.|TRBV19|.
TGTGCCAGCCGGGACGGGCAATATGGCTACACCTTC
CASRDGQYGYTF
>TRBJ2-2|.|TRBV4-1|TRBD2
TGCGCCAGCAGACGGGGACTAGCGGGGGGGCGGAACACCGGGGAGCTGTTTTTT
CASRRGLAGGRNTGELFF
>TRBJ2-7|many|TRBV4-3|TRBD2
TGCGCCAGCAGCCAAGATAGGACTAGCGGCTCCTACGAGCAGTACTTC
CASSQDRTSGSYEQYF
>TRBJ2-7|.|TRBV7-2|TRBD2
TGTGCCAGCAGCCCTGGACTAGCGCCAACCTACGAGCAGTACTTC
CASSPGLAPTYEQYF
>TRBJ2-4|few|TRBV29-1|.
TGCAGCGTTGAAGATAAGGTCAGGATTCAGTACTTC
CSVEDKVRIQYF
>TRBJ2-1|.|TRBV20-1|.
TGCAGTGCTGATGATTGGGGTCCATCCACCTCCTACAATGAGCAGTTCTTC
CSADDWGPSTSYNEQFF
>TRBJ2-4|many|TRBV6-6|TRBD2
TGTGCCAGCAGTTACGGGGGGGTCGTGGCCAAAAACATTCAGTACTTC
CASSYGGVVAKNIQYF
>TRBJ2-3|.|TRBV7-2|.
TGTGCCGGCAGCTTAAACAACGGGGGAGATACGCAGTATTTT
CAGSLNNGGDTQYF
>TRBJ1-5|.|TRBV5-1|.
TGCGCCAGCAGCTCAGGGAGCTCCCCCAATCAGCCCCAGCATTTT
CASSSGSSPNQPQHF
>TRBJ2-7|.|TRBV20-1|TRBD2
TGCAGTGCTAGAGATCTGGGGGGGGAGGTCACCTACGAGCAGTACTTC
CSARDLGGEVTYEQYF
>TRBJ2-7|few|TRBV6-6|TRBD2
TGTGCCAGCACCCAACGCGGGGACTACCAATACAATGAGCAGTACTTC
CASTQRGDYQYNEQYF
>TRBJ2-1|many|TRBV29-1|.
TGCAGCGTTACTGATTACAATGAGCAGTTCTTC
CSVTDYNEQFF
>TRBJ2-7|many|TRBV10-3|TRBD1
TGTGCCATCAGTGATCCCGGACAGGGGGCCGGGATCTCCTACGAGCAGTACTTC
CAISDPGQGAGISYEQYF
>TRBJ1-5|few|TRBV5-1|TRBD1
TGCGCCAGCAGCCGGGCAGGGGGGCGGCAGCCCCAGCATTTT
CASSRAGGRQPQHF
>TRBJ2-1|many|TRBV5-1|.
TGCGCCAGCAGCTTGGTTCTAGCGGTGGGGGCTGAGCAGTTCTTC
CASSLVLAVGAEQFF
>TRBJ2-7|.|TRBV7-3|TRBD2
TGTGCCGGCAGCCCTCCGGGACTAGCGGGAAACGAGCAGTACTTC
CAGSPPGLAGNEQYF
>TRBJ2-4|many|TRBV6-1|.
TGTGCCAGCAGACCGGCCCTTGCCAAAAACATTCAGTACTTC
CASRPALAKNIQYF
>TRBJ2-3|.|TRBV7-3|TRBD2
TGTGCCAGCAGCTCGCGGGGGTTCGGCACAGATACGCAGTATTTT
CASSSRGFGTDTQYF
>TRBJ2-7|.|TRBV2|.
TGTGCCAGCACAGATTTGAGGGAGCGGTACGAGCAGTACTTC
CASTDLRERYEQYF
>TRBJ2-1|few|TRBV4-1|.
TGCGCCAGCAGCCCGAATGCCCTGAGCAATGAGCAGTTCTTC
CASSPNALSNEQFF
>TRBJ1-2|many|TRBV29-1|.
TGCAGCGTCCCCACCTTTACTAACTATGGCTACACCTTC
CSVPTFTNYGYTF
>TRBJ2-3|few|TRBV7-2|.
TGTGCCAGCAGCTTACTCCCCTCGGGACTTAGCGCGAGAGATACGCAGTATTTT
CASSLLPSGLSARDTQYF
>TRBJ2-7|few|TRBV5-1|.
TGCGCCAGCAGTTACAGGCTTCCCTACGAGCAGTACTTC
CASSYRLPYEQYF
>TRBJ2-3|.|TRBV20-1|.
TGCAGTGCTAGAGGTGCGGGGCGTGGCACAGATACGCAGTATTTT
CSARGAGRGTDTQYF
>TRBJ2-7|many|TRBV6-5|TRBD1
TGTGCCAGCAGGACAGGGGGGGGCTCCTACGAGCAGTACTTC
CASRTGGGSYEQYF
>TRBJ2-1|.|TRBV20-1|TRBD2
TGCAGTGCTGCGTGGCTAGCGGGGGAAGAGACCCAGTTCTTC
CSAAWLAGEETQFF
>TRBJ1-4|.|TRBV5-6|.
TGTGCCAGCAGCGCACGTACGACTAATGAAAAACTGTTTTTT
CASSARTTNEKLFF
>TRBJ2-7|many|TRBV27|.
TGTGCCACCAAAAACCAAGACGGGATCTCCTACGAGCAGTACTTC
CATKNQDGISYEQYF
>TRBJ1-1|.|TRBV6-1|TRBD1
TGTGCCAGCAGGCTGACAGGGAAGGCTTTCTTT
CASRLTGKAFF